This TCR beta chain is drawn from a study of blood T cell repertoires in COVID-19. Study-wide background: The origin of the acute and convalescent COVID-19 samples was the United States, Italy and Spain.

Participant-reported clinical history was the basis for cohort assignment. In the original analysis: Reference gene primer amplification in the assay estimated nucleated cell counts. The assay was immunoSEQ multiplex PCR, and TCRdb's table has in-frame clones only and misses some. V, J and clone size reflect that table, while D and trimming were determined from the DNA. The top ten clones hold approximately 8% of a sample with some 490,000 clones, 80% to 90% of them seen once. CDR3 length equals 17 residues. The V gene's germline CDR1 is SGHTS and CDR2 YDEGEE. V shed 5 bases and J 2 bases; nucleotides not matched to a gene: 10.

Sequenced: PBMCs or T cells enriched from blood (not recorded which). The sequence derives from a woman in her sixties or seventies who had recovered from COVID-19. J is TRBJ1-4 and V is TRBV5-8; the match to TRBD1 covers 9 bases. The DNA for the CDR3 is TGTGCCAGCAGATGGACAGGGGCCCCACTCACTAATGAAAAACTGTTTTTT. Amino acid sequence: CASRWTGAPLTNEKLFF.